Below, 19 T cell receptor beta chains from the same sample are listed, as sequenced in a study of T cell responses to AZD1222 COVID-19 vaccine. Only in-frame clones appear in the TCRdb table, and some are missing; sequencing was by immunoSEQ multiplex PCR. Here the sample spans about 140,000 clones, over 85% being singletons. This specimen consisted of peripheral blood, obtained on day 0 of AZD1222 vaccination. The receptors here all came from an adult in good health.

CDR3 in amino acids: CASSPTEGGSQPQHF. In DNA, the CDR3 is TGTGCCAGCTCACCAACGGAAGGCGGCTCTCAGCCCCAGCATTTT. This sequence joins TRBV18 and TRBJ1-5; D unresolved. V was cut by 2 bases and J by 6 bases, with 14 bases left in between. Germline assignment: CDR1 KGHSH and CDR2 LQKENI. There are 15 residues in the CDR3.

This chain connects TRBV7-9 to TRBJ2-7; D is ambiguous. Looked up from germline, CDR1 is SEHNR and CDR2 is FQNEAQ (reference sequence). Trimming stripped 5 bases from V and 3 bases from J, with 17 bases between. The CDR3 covers 15 residues. The CDR3 DNA follows: TGTGCCAGCAGCCCGGGTAGTCTCAAAAACTACGAGCAGTACTTC. This sequence encodes CASSPGSLKNYEQYF.

The CDR3 protein is CASSLSTGSGNTIYF. The CDR3 nucleotides are TGTGCCAGTAGTCTATCGACAGGCTCTGGAAACACCATATATTTT. The chain couples TRBV19 to TRBJ1-3; maybe TRBD1 (6 bases). Per the germline V gene, CDR1 is LNHDA and CDR2 is SQIVND (reference sequence). Between the trimmed V and J ends, which lost 5 bases and 0 bases, there was a span of 11 bases. This CDR3 spans 15 amino acids.

The chain joins TRBV5-1 to TRBJ2-3; D might be TRBD1 or TRBD2, each matching 5 bases. The germline CDR1 and CDR2 sequences are SGHRS and YFSETQ. Trimming took off 4 bases at V and 1 base at J, with 16 bases between the two ends. The CDR3 is 16 residues long. CDR3 nucleotide sequence: TGCGCCAGCAGCCTGGGACCTCCGTTCGGCACAGATACGCAGTATTTT. It yields the protein CASSLGPPFGTDTQYF.

This chain connects TRBV5-4 to TRBJ2-3, with 9 bases aligning to TRBD2. Germline V gene lookup returns CDR1 SGHNT and CDR2 YYREEE (reference sequence). The CDR3 contains 17 residues. J gave up 0 bases and V 4 bases, and 9 bases lay outside the gene matches. CDR3 loop: CASSPRGSGSSTDTQYF. For the CDR3, the DNA is TGTGCCAGCAGCCCCCGGGGTAGCGGGAGTAGCACAGATACGCAGTATTTT. The whole variable domain, filled in from reference TRBV5-4 and TRBJ2-3, reads ETGVTQSPTHLIKTRGQQVTLRCSSQSGHNTVSWYQQALGQGPQFIFQYYREEENGRGNFPPRFSGLQFPNYSSELNVNALELDDSALYLCASSPRGSGSSTDTQYFGPGTRLTVL.

V is TRBV5-5 and J is TRBJ1-1; 7 bases map to TRBD1. The CDR3 is 14 amino acids. With 3 bases clipped from V and 1 base from J, the junction kept 3 bases outside the gene matches. CDR1 and CDR2 from the germline V gene are SGHKS and YYEKEE (reference sequence). The CDR3 DNA is TGTGCCAGCAGCTATGGGACAGCGAACACTGAAGCTTTCTTT. This translates into CASSYGTANTEAFF.

This clone was detected only once. The CDR3: CSASQGMSNQPQHF. The CDR3 DNA reads as TGCAGTGCTAGTCAGGGGATGAGCAATCAGCCCCAGCATTTT. V and J are TRBV20-1 and TRBJ1-5; maybe TRBD1 (6 bases). Germline V lookup: CDR1 DFQATT, CDR2 SNEGSKA (reference sequence). V was cut by 3 bases and J by 1 base, with 10 bases left in between. This CDR3 has 14 residues.

The V gene is TRBV27, the J gene TRBJ2-1; D gene ambiguous. The CDR3 is made up of 15 amino acids. Per germline, CDR1 MNHEY and CDR2 SMNVEV (reference sequence). Trimming shortened V by 10 bases and J by 5 bases, and 21 bases separated the two germline ends. The CDR3 bases are TGTGCCACCATGCTTTTGGGATCCTCGAACAATGAGCAGTTCTTC. Residues: CATMLLGSSNNEQFF.

V and J are TRBV15 and TRBJ1-5; D is ambiguous. CDR1 is LNHNV and CDR2 is YYDKDF in the germline V gene (reference sequence). Trimming cost V 4 bases and J 0 bases, with 1 base left between them. The CDR3 covers 12 residues. Here the CDR3 DNA reads TGTGCCACCAGCAATAGCAATCAGCCCCAGCATTTT. Residues: CATSNSNQPQHF. Full variable domain (missing parts from reference TRBV15 and TRBJ1-5): DAMVIQNPRYQVTQFGKPVTLSCSQTLNHNVMYWYQQKSSQAPKLLFHYYDKDFNNEADTPDNFQSRRPNTSFCFLDIRSPGLGDTAMYLCATSNSNQPQHFGDGTRLSIL.

This chain links TRBV29-1 with TRBJ2-7; D might be TRBD1 (6 bases). CDR3 length: 12 amino acids. Germline lookup yields CDR1 SQVTM and CDR2 ANQGSEA. CDR3 DNA sequence: TGCAGTAGACAGGAACTTTGCTACGAGCAGTACTTC. Protein sequence: CSRQELCYEQYF.

V usage is TRBV7-2 and J usage is TRBJ2-7; D assignment may be TRBD1 or TRBD2 (5 bases each). Deletions cut 3 bases from V and 6 bases from J, with 18 bases between. Germline V gene data show CDR1 as SGHTA and CDR2 as FQGNSA. The CDR3 consists of 15 residues. CDR3 nucleotides: TGTGCCAGCAGCTTTGGCTCCCCAACTAGGGGCGAGCAGTACTTC. Protein product: CASSFGSPTRGEQYF.

This clone appeared a single time. The J gene is TRBJ2-3, the V gene TRBV18; D gene unclear. Trimming left V 2 bases short and J 0 bases short, with 15 bases between. Germline CDR1 and CDR2: KGHSH and LQKENI. The CDR3 contains 17 residues. CDR3 sequence: CASSPEVLVTSTDTQYF. DNA of the CDR3: TGTGCCAGCTCACCAGAGGTGTTAGTGACTAGCACAGATACGCAGTATTTT.

The rearrangement links TRBV5-6 to TRBJ1-1, with a weak D call TRBD1 (5 bases). The V end lost 1 base, the J end lost 4 bases, and 5 bases lay between the germline ends. This CDR3 comprises 12 residues. Germline loops: CDR1 SGHDT, CDR2 YYEEEE. CDR3 sequence (DNA): TGTGCCAGCAGCTTGAGGGGCACTGAAGCTTTCTTT. This encodes CASSLRGTEAFF.

This clone was seen a handful of times. The chain is built from TRBV6-1 and TRBJ1-1; D gene uncertain. CDR3 length: 10 residues. The V and J ends lost 2 bases and 10 bases respectively, with 5 bases between them. Germline V CDR1 and CDR2: MNHNS, SASEGT. DNA of the CDR3: TGTGCCAGCAGTGAATTTGTAGCTTTCTTT. Amino acids: CASSEFVAFF.

V usage is TRBV24-1 and J usage is TRBJ2-1; TRBD2 agrees at 8 bases. The germline CDR1 and CDR2 sequences are KGHDR and SFDVKD. Unmatched junction bases numbered 16, after V lost 5 bases and J lost 8 bases. The CDR3 has 17 amino acids. The CDR3 here is CATSGNLGLAGGDEQFF. The DNA of the CDR3 is TGTGCCACCAGTGGAAATCTGGGGCTAGCGGGTGGGGATGAGCAGTTCTTC.

To note about this clone: Its ends do not fully match the called genes, so a read error is possible. The genes are TRBV29-1 and TRBJ2-1; 10 bases map to TRBD1. This CDR3 is 13 amino acids long. Per germline, CDR1 SQVTM and CDR2 ANQGSEA. In DNA, the CDR3 is TGCAGCATTGAAGGGACAGGGGACAATGAGCAGTTCTTC. Protein: CSIEGTGDNEQFF.

The chain has TRBV6-5 and TRBJ2-7; tentative D call: TRBD2 (5 bases). Germline lookup yields CDR1 MNHEY and CDR2 SVGAGI. This CDR3 has 15 amino acids. V was pared by 6 bases and J by 0 bases, with 15 bases between. This CDR3 reads CASRRYSDHSYEQYF. The CDR3 DNA reads as TGTGCCAGCAGGCGATATAGCGACCACTCCTACGAGCAGTACTTC.

This chain links TRBV25-1 with TRBJ2-3; D possibly matches TRBD1 or TRBD2 (5 bases each). The length of the CDR3 is 16 residues. V was pared by 8 bases and J by 0 bases, with 18 bases between. Germline V lookup: CDR1 MGHDK, CDR2 SYGVNS. The CDR3 DNA follows: TGTGCCAGCGCACGCCCACGGGGCGGAAGCACAGATACGCAGTATTTT. It codes for CASARPRGGSTDTQYF. Full variable domain (remainder filled in from reference TRBV25-1 and TRBJ2-3): EADIYQTPRYLVIGTGKKITLECSQTMGHDKMYWYQQDPGMELHLIHYSYGVNSTEKGDLSSESTVSRIRTEHFPLTLESARPSHTSQYLCASARPRGGSTDTQYFGPGTRLTVL.

The chain has TRBV5-1 and TRBJ1-1; D is uncertain. There are 16 residues in the CDR3. V lost 0 bases and J lost 0, with 12 bases in between. The germline CDR1 and CDR2 sequences are SGHRS and YFSETQ. The DNA of the CDR3 is TGCGCCAGCAGCTTGGGAGATGGAGACATGAACACTGAAGCTTTCTTT. This codes for CASSLGDGDMNTEAFF.